Listed here is a single T cell receptor beta chain. The antigen is not known. Once obtained from cultured CD4+ T cells, the DNA was sequenced using the Oncomine TCR Beta short-read assay. TCRdb fed the PCR reads into MiXCR, producing one record per CDR3 protein. The sample holds about 18,000 distinct CDR3 sequences, approximately 56% seen once. This entry comes from a study of vaccination and CD4 T cells after COVID-19. The V end was cut by 5 bases, the J end by 5 bases, with 19 bases between. CDR1 is SEHNR, CDR2 FQNEAQ, per germline (reference sequence). CDR3 length: 16 residues. The sample's treatment: roughly 10-day PBMC culture with coronavirus spike peptide pools or control peptides (ViraFEST assay).

The receptor was derived from a human donor who had recovered from COVID-19. The sequences come from CD4+ T cells from blood, cultured in vitro, collected before SARS-CoV-2 vaccination. The chain joins TRBV7-9 to TRBJ2-4; TRBD1 might be the D (8 bases). In DNA, the CDR3 is TGTGCCAGCAGCCCAGGACAGGGAGGGCTCCAAAACATTCAGTACTTC. It yields the protein CASSPGQGGLQNIQYF.